This T cell receptor beta chain was recorded in a study of T cells after yellow fever vaccination. TCRdb called the 5' RACE reads again in MiXCR, with one record for every CDR3 protein. The table lists some 390,000 distinct CDR3 sequences, about 6% of them singletons, with about 15% in the top ten. V was shortened by 2 bases and J by 3 bases, with 6 bases between the two germline ends. CDR1 SGHTA and CDR2 FQGNSA come from the germline V gene. The length of the CDR3 is 13 residues. V and J are TRBV7-2 and TRBJ2-3; D gene uncertain. Source: PBMCs, taken 5 days after the yellow fever booster vaccination. The origin of this receptor is a young man who received the YFV17D yellow fever vaccine. CDR3 in amino acids: CASSLKFTDTQYF. The DNA for the CDR3 is TGTGCCAGCAGCTTAAAGTTTACAGATACGCAGTATTTT.